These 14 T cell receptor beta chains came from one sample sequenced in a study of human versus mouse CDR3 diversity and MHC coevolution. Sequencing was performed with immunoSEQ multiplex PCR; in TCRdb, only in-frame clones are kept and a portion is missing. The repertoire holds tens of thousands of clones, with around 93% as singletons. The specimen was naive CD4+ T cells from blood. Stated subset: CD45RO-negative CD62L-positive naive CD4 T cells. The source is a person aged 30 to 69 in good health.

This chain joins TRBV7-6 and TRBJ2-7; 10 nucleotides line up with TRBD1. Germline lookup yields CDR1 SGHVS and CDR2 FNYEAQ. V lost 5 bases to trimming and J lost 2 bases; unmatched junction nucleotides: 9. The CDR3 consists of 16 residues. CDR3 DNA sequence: TGTGCCAGCAGCCCACGACAGGGGGCGCGGACCTACGAGCAGTACTTC. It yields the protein CASSPRQGARTYEQYF.

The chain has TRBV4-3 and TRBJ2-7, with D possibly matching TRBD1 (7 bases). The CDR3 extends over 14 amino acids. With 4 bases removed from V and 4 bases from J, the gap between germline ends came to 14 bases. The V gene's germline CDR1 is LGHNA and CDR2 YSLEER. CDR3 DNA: TGCGCCAGCAGCCGCCTCAGGGGGAGGTACGAGCAGTACTTC. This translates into CASSRLRGRYEQYF.

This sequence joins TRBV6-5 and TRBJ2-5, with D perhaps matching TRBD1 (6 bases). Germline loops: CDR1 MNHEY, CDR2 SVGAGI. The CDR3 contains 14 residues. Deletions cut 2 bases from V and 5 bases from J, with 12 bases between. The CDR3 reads CASSYARGWETQYF. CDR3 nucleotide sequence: TGTGCCAGCAGTTACGCCAGGGGTTGGGAGACCCAGTACTTC.

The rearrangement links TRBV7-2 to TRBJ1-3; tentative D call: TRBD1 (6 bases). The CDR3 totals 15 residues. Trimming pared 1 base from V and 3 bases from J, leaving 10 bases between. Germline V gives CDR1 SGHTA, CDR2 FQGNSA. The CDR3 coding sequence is TGTGCCAGCAGCTTAGTTTTACAGGGTGGAAACACCATATATTTT. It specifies CASSLVLQGGNTIYF.

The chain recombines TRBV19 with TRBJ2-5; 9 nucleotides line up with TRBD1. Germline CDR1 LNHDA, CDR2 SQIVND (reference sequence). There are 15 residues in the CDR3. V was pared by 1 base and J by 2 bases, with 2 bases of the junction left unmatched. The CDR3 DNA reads TGTGCCAGTAGTATAGTGGGGACAGGGCAAGAGACCCAGTACTTC. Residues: CASSIVGTGQETQYF. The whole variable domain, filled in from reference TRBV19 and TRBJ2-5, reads DGGITQSPKYLFRKEGQNVTLSCEQNLNHDAMYWYRQDPGQGLRLIYYSQIVNDFQKGDIAEGYSVSREKKESFPLTVTSAQKNPTAFYLCASSIVGTGQETQYFGPGTRLLVL.

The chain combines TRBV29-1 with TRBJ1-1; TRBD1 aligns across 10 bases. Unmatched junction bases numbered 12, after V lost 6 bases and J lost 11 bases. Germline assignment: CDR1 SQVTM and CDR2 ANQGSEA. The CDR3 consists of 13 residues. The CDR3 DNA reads TGCAGCGTCCCCCTGGGACAGGGGATTCGGGCTTTCTTT. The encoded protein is CSVPLGQGIRAFF.

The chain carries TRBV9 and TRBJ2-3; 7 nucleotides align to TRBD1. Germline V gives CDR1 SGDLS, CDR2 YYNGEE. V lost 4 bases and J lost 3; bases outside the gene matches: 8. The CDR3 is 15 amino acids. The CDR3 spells CASSSDRAVTDTQYF. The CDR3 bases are TGTGCCAGCAGCAGCGACAGGGCAGTTACAGATACGCAGTATTTT.

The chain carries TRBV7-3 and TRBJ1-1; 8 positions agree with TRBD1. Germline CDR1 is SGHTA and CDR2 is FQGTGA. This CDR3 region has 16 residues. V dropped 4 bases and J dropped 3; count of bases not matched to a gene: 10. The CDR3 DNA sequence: TGTGCCAGCAGCTCAACTCGGGACAGGACGGACACTGAAGCTTTCTTT. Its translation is CASSSTRDRTDTEAFF. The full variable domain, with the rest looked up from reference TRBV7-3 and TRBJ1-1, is GAGVSQTPSNKVTEKGKYVELRCDPISGHTALYWYRQSLGQGPEFLIYFQGTGAADDSGLPNDRFFAVRPEGSVSTLKIQRTERGDSAVYLCASSSTRDRTDTEAFFGQGTRLTVV.

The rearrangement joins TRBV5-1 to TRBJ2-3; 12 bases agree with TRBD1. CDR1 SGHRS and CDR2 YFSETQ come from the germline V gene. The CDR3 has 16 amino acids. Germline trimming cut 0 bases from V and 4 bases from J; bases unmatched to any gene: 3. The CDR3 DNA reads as TGCGCCAGCAGCTTGGCGGGACAGGGGGCCGCAGATACGCAGTATTTT. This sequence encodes CASSLAGQGAADTQYF. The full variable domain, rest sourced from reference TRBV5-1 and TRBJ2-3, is KAGVTQTPRYLIKTRGQQVTLSCSPISGHRSVSWYQQTPGQGLQFLFEYFSETQRNKGNFPGRFSGRQFSNSRSEMNVSTLELGDSALYLCASSLAGQGAADTQYFGPGTRLTVL.

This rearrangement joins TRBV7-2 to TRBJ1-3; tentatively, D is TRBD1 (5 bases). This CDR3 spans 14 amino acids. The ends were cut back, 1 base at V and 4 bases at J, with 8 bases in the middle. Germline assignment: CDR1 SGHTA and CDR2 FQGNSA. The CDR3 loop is CASSLVGGGNTIYF. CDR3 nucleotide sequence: TGTGCCAGCAGCTTAGTGGGGGGGGGAAACACCATATATTTT. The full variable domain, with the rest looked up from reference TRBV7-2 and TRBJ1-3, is GAGVSQSPSNKVTEKGKDVELRCDPISGHTALYWYRQSLGQGLEFLIYFQGNSAPDKSGLPSDRFSAERTGGSVSTLTIQRTQQEDSAVYLCASSLVGGGNTIYFGEGSWLTVV.

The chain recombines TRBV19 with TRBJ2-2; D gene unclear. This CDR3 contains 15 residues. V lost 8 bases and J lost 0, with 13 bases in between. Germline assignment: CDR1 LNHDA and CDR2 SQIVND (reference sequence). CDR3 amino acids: CASRTFTANTGELFF. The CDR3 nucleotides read TGTGCCAGTCGCACCTTCACAGCGAACACCGGGGAGCTGTTTTTT.

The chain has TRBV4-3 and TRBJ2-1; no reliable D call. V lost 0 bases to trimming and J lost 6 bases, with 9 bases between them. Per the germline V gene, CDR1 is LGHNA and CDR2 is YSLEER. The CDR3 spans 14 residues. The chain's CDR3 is CASSQDQVRNEQFF. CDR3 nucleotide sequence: TGCGCCAGCAGCCAAGATCAGGTACGCAATGAGCAGTTCTTC.

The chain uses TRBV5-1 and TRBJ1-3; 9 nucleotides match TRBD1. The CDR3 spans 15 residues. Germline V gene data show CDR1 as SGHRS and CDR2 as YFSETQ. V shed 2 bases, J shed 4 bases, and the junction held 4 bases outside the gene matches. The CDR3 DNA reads TGCGCCAGCAGCTTTGGACAGGGGAGCGGAAACACCATATATTTT. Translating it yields CASSFGQGSGNTIYF.

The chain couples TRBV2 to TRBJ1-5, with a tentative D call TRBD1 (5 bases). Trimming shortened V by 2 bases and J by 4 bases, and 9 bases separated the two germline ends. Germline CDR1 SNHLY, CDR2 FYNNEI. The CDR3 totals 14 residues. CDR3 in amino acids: CASSEQGGNQPQHF. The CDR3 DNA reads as TGTGCCAGCAGTGAACAGGGTGGGAATCAGCCCCAGCATTTT.